The 19 T cell receptor beta chains reported below all come from one sample, sequenced in a study of tumour-infiltrating T cells in Burkitt lymphoma (dated by TCRdb to 2018 to 2020). Libraries were prepared through the immunoSEQ multiplex PCR assay. TCRdb took this table from immuneACCESS and kept in-frame rearrangements with V and J called. Such tables lack part of the clones; where checked against another copy, unresolved V genes explain under half of the gap, and the rest is unexplained. This sample comprises some 2,500 clones, 88% of them detected only once. Around 20% of the sample is held by the ten biggest clonotypes. Sequenced input: tumor tissue. These receptors came from a human donor with diffuse large B-cell lymphoma.

The V gene is TRBV6-5, the J gene TRBJ1-5; TRBD1 might be the D (6 bases). Germline V CDR1 and CDR2: MNHEY, SVGAGI. The length of the CDR3 is 14 residues. Trimming took 6 bases from V and 1 from J, leaving 10 bases between them. As DNA, the CDR3 is TGTGCCAGCAGCGGACAGCCAAGCAATCAGCCCCAGCATTTT. Amino acid sequence: CASSGQPSNQPQHF.

This clone occurred once. This chain uses TRBV9 with TRBJ2-7, with 8 nucleotides matching TRBD2. V lost 3 bases, J lost 0 bases, and 5 bases stayed unmatched. The V gene's germline CDR1 is SGDLS and CDR2 YYNGEE. This CDR3 is 15 amino acids long. The CDR3 DNA is TGTGCCAGCAGCGCTGGGACTAGAAGCTCCTACGAGCAGTACTTC. Its translation is CASSAGTRSSYEQYF.

This clone was counted once. This CDR3 reads CASSPIAGKHYTDTQYF. Here the CDR3 DNA reads TGTGCCAGCAGTCCCATAGCGGGAAAGCACTACACAGATACGCAGTATTTT. The rearrangement joins TRBV6-4 to TRBJ2-3; 8 nucleotides match TRBD2. J lost 2 bases, V lost 5 bases, and 12 bases had no gene match. Germline CDR1 and CDR2: MRHNA and SNTAGT. There are 17 residues in the CDR3.

The genes are TRBV6-5 and TRBJ2-1; 9 nucleotides line up with TRBD2. V gave up 0 bases and J gave up 7 bases; unmatched junction bases: 7. Germline V gene sequence: CDR1 MNHEY, CDR2 SVGAGI. The CDR3 loop spans 16 amino acids. CDR3: CASSYSFLAGNNEQFF. The CDR3, as DNA: TGTGCCAGCAGTTACTCGTTTCTAGCGGGGAATAATGAGCAGTTCTTC.

The chain is built from TRBV9 and TRBJ2-2; 8 bases fit TRBD1. This CDR3 comprises 13 residues. After removal of 4 bases from V and 8 bases from J, the junction contained 4 bases not matched to a gene. Germline V lookup: CDR1 SGDLS, CDR2 YYNGEE. CDR3 DNA: TGTGCCAGCAGCCAGGGGGCGGAGGGGGAGCTGTTTTTT. It is translated as CASSQGAEGELFF.

The J gene is TRBJ1-1, the V gene TRBV9; D is uncertain. The ends were cut back, 1 base at V and 3 bases at J, with 10 bases in the middle. The germline CDR1 and CDR2 sequences are SGDLS and YYNGEE. The CDR3 sequence is 14 residues long. CDR3 protein: CASSVSALDTEAFF. In DNA, the CDR3 is TGTGCCAGCAGCGTATCGGCACTAGACACTGAAGCTTTCTTT.

A single count supports this clone. The chain employs TRBV5-1 and TRBJ2-1; 9 bases fit TRBD2. Trimming cost V 2 bases and J 9 bases; bases outside gene matches: 6. Germline V gene data show CDR1 as SGHRS and CDR2 as YFSETQ. The CDR3 length is 14 residues. This CDR3 is CASSLAGGLVEQFF. DNA for the CDR3: TGCGCCAGCAGCTTAGCGGGAGGTCTTGTTGAGCAGTTCTTC.

This clone appeared once. The rearrangement links TRBV19 to TRBJ2-5; 7 nucleotides agree with TRBD1. The J call may be faulty, since TRBJ2-7 better matches the DNA end. The CDR3 has 13 amino acids. Germline V gene sequence: CDR1 LNHDA, CDR2 SQIVND (reference sequence). The CDR3 sequence is CASSMVQGYEQYF. In DNA, the CDR3 is TGTGCCAGTAGTATGGTACAGGGGTACGAGCAGTACTTC.

CDR3: CASSPYRTHGFAGELFF. Written as DNA, the CDR3 is TGTGCCAGCAGTCCGTACAGGACCCATGGGTTTGCCGGGGAGCTGTTTTTT. V usage is TRBV27 and J usage is TRBJ2-2; D is perhaps TRBD1 (5 bases). The CDR3 consists of 17 residues. The germline V gene encodes CDR1 MNHEY and CDR2 SMNVEV (reference sequence). V was cut by 5 bases and J by 6 bases, with 22 bases left in between.

This rearrangement joins TRBV7-9 to TRBJ2-1; 7 bases agree with TRBD1. Unmatched junction bases numbered 2, after V lost 1 base and J lost 2 bases. Germline V gene data show CDR1 as SEHNR and CDR2 as FQNEAQ (reference sequence). The CDR3 totals 15 residues. CDR3 region: CASSLGQGAYNEQFF. DNA of the CDR3: TGTGCCAGCAGCTTAGGACAGGGTGCCTACAATGAGCAGTTCTTC.

This sequence joins TRBV18 and TRBJ2-5; no reliable D call. In germline, CDR1 is KGHSH, CDR2 LQKENI. This CDR3 contains 13 residues. V dropped 2 bases and J dropped 0 bases, with 4 bases sitting between them. The CDR3 sequence is CASSPGYQETQYF. DNA for the CDR3: TGTGCCAGCTCACCAGGGTACCAAGAGACCCAGTACTTC.

The chain has TRBV5-5 and TRBJ2-7; D is possibly TRBD1 (5 bases). The CDR3 extends over 13 amino acids. Deletions cut 3 bases from V and 3 bases from J, with 10 bases between. In germline, CDR1 is SGHKS, CDR2 YYEKEE (reference sequence). The CDR3 DNA reads TGTGCCAGCAGCTGGGGCCTCCTCTACGAGCAGTACTTC. As protein: CASSWGLLYEQYF.

This chain connects TRBV11-3 to TRBJ2-7; D is perhaps TRBD1 or TRBD2 (5 bases each). The germline V gene has CDR1 SGHNT and CDR2 YENEEA. V was cut by 4 bases and J by 6 bases, with 10 bases left in between. The CDR3 sequence is 12 residues long. The chain's CDR3 is CASSSRGCEQYF. CDR3 DNA sequence: TGTGCCAGCAGCTCCCGGGGCTGCGAGCAGTACTTC.

The chain combines TRBV27 with TRBJ2-1; 14 nucleotides line up with TRBD2. This CDR3 contains 13 residues. Germline CDR1 MNHEY, CDR2 SMNVEV (reference sequence). With V trimmed by 8 bases and J by 9 bases, 3 bases remained unmatched. The CDR3 nucleotides are TGTGCCAGCTGGACTAGCGGGAGGCCTGAGCAGTTCTTC. Translation: CASWTSGRPEQFF.

J is TRBJ2-7 and V is TRBV13; D is possibly TRBD2 (6 bases). There are 14 residues in the CDR3. CDR1 PRHDT and CDR2 FYEKMQ come from the germline V gene (reference sequence). Trimming took 0 bases from V and 0 from J, leaving 6 bases between them. CDR3 nucleotides: TGTGCCAGCAGCTTAGGGCGGGGCTCCTACGAGCAGTACTTC. It is translated as CASSLGRGSYEQYF.

The chain is built from TRBV9 and TRBJ1-1, with D maybe TRBD1 (5 bases). CDR3 length: 14 amino acids. Trimming stripped 0 bases from V and 3 bases from J, with 9 bases between. From germline, CDR1 is SGDLS and CDR2 YYNGEE. The CDR3 loop is CASSVAGGYTEAFF. Written as DNA, the CDR3 is TGTGCCAGCAGCGTAGCTGGGGGGTACACTGAAGCTTTCTTT.

This chain joins TRBV27 and TRBJ2-1; 12 bases fit TRBD2. This CDR3 contains 14 residues. The germline V gene encodes CDR1 MNHEY and CDR2 SMNVEV (reference sequence). The junction had 4 bases not matched to a gene; V was cut back by 7 bases and J by 6 bases. The CDR3 DNA follows: TGTGCCAGCACCCCACTAGCGGGAGGCAATGAGCAGTTCTTC. Translated: CASTPLAGGNEQFF.

This sequence joins TRBV6-6 and TRBJ2-3; D gene unclear. This CDR3 has 9 residues. Germline V CDR1 and CDR2: MNHNY, SVGAGI (reference sequence). The CDR3 DNA reads as TGTGGGGCCGGGGATACGCAGTATTTT. Encoded protein: CGAGDTQYF.

The rearrangement joins TRBV27 to TRBJ2-3; D is perhaps TRBD2 (6 bases). CDR3 length: 15 amino acids. Germline CDR1 MNHEY, CDR2 SMNVEV (reference sequence). Trimming stripped 6 bases from V and 6 bases from J, with 19 bases between. CDR3 protein: CASSPQMGLDDTQYF. CDR3 DNA sequence: TGTGCCAGCAGCCCACAGATGGGACTGGATGATACGCAGTATTTT.